Listed here are 9 T cell receptor beta chains from one sample, sequenced in a study of human T cells and chemical hapten exposure. The time point was: healthy volunteer bleed at 6 weeks. Whole blood, unfractionated, served as the material for total RNA extraction. TCRdb recomputed calls from the RACE reads with MiXCR, one row per CDR3 protein. The sample gives approximately 81,000 distinct CDR3 sequences, 8.6% of which show up once; 1.5% is in the top ten. Sequencing input: whole blood. The receptors here all came from a male donor in good health. Some clones in this sample may be carry-over from other donors' samples.

The V and J genes are TRBV4-3 and TRBJ2-1, with D unresolved. The germline V and J ends were trimmed by 0 bases and 7 bases, with 13 bases remaining between them. This CDR3 has 15 residues. CDR1 LGHNA and CDR2 YSLEER come from the germline V gene. The CDR3 sequence is CASSQDKGSWNEQFF. CDR3 nucleotides: TGCGCCAGCAGCCAAGATAAGGGTAGCTGGAATGAGCAGTTCTTC.

The V call is TRBV27, the J call TRBJ2-1; 11 nucleotides line up with TRBD2. There are 16 residues in the CDR3. Germline V gives CDR1 MNHEY, CDR2 SMNVEV (reference sequence). V was clipped by 2 bases and J by 9 bases; unmatched bases: 9. CDR3 bases: TGTGCCAGCAGTTTAACGGCTAGCGGGGGGTCGAGTGAGCAGTTCTTC. This encodes CASSLTASGGSSEQFF.

The J gene is TRBJ1-1, the V gene TRBV5-1, with 8 bases identical to TRBD1. Germline loops: CDR1 SGHRS, CDR2 YFSETQ. This CDR3 is built from 14 residues. V trimming: 3 bases; J trimming: 3 bases; junction bases outside the gene matches: 4. The CDR3 reads CASSWTGPDTEAFF. CDR3 DNA: TGCGCCAGCAGCTGGACAGGGCCGGACACTGAAGCTTTCTTT.

This clonotype occurred many times. The V gene is TRBV5-5, the J gene TRBJ1-5; weak D call: TRBD1 (5 bases). The CDR3 extends over 16 amino acids. Germline V gives CDR1 SGHKS, CDR2 YYEKEE (reference sequence). Trimming shortened V by 1 base and J by 0 bases, and 11 bases separated the two germline ends. The CDR3, as DNA: TGTGCCAGCAGCTTGACAGGCGTGAATAGCAATCAGCCCCAGCATTTT. It yields the protein CASSLTGVNSNQPQHF.

This clonotype was detected ten times or more. The chain is built from TRBV12-3 or TRBV12-4 and TRBJ1-5, with no clear D. The CDR3 sequence is 15 residues long. Trimming removed 4 bases from V and 2 bases from J, with 12 bases in between. The CDR3 DNA sequence: TGTGCCAGCAGTTCGACACCTACGGGCAATCAGCCCCAGCATTTT. Its protein is CASSSTPTGNQPQHF.

The gene calls are TRBV5-6 and TRBJ2-5; D is undetermined. The length of the CDR3 is 14 residues. The germline V and J ends were trimmed by 4 bases and 5 bases, with 15 bases remaining between them. CDR1 is SGHDT, CDR2 YYEEEE, per germline. CDR3 sequence reads: CASSPAHKAETQYF. CDR3 DNA sequence: TGTGCCAGCAGCCCAGCTCATAAAGCGGAGACCCAGTACTTC.

This clonotype was recorded at least ten times. This sequence joins TRBV9 and TRBJ1-2, with 10 bases fitting TRBD1. The germline CDR1 and CDR2 sequences are SGDLS and YYNGEE. Trimming at V came to 4 bases and at J to 6 bases, leaving 6 bases not matched to a gene. This CDR3 is 14 amino acids long. The CDR3 spells CASSFRDRGDGYTF. CDR3 in DNA: TGTGCCAGCAGCTTCCGGGACAGGGGTGATGGCTACACCTTC.

This clonotype was counted a few times. The rearrangement uses TRBV5-6 and TRBJ1-5, with 7 bases identical to TRBD1. Germline values: CDR1 SGHDT, CDR2 YYEEEE. V gave up 4 bases and J gave up 3 bases; unmatched junction bases: 4. This CDR3 region has 14 residues. DNA for the CDR3: TGTGCCAGCAGCATCGACAGGGTCAATCAGCCCCAGCATTTT. This encodes CASSIDRVNQPQHF.

This clonotype was counted ten times or more. J is TRBJ1-6 and V is TRBV7-2, with a tentative D call TRBD1 (5 bases). V shed 0 bases and J shed 10 bases, with 16 bases lying between them. Germline values: CDR1 SGHTA, CDR2 FQGNSA. The CDR3 consists of 16 residues. Written as DNA, the CDR3 is TGTGCCAGCAGCTTAGCCCCGCGAACAGGCGGATCACCCCTCCACTTT. The encoded protein is CASSLAPRTGGSPLHF.